The 24 T cell receptor delta chains below were found in one sample sequenced in a study of gamma-delta T cells after stem cell transplantation. TCRdb re-analyzed the RT-PCR reads via CATT. The sample lists nearly 500 delta-chain clones, about 1.5% occurring once. The specimen sequenced was gamma-delta T cells. The source is a human donor. It is not recorded whose cells these are; they may come from a transplant donor.

Only a few counts were recorded for this clone. This DNA's translation and the protein TCRdb lists, from a much larger clone, do not match at residue 12, likely due to a read error; the protein shown is translated from the DNA. The chain uses TRDV3 and TRDJ1, with 13 bases lining up with TRDD3. Looked up from germline, CDR1 is TVYSNPD and CDR2 is GDNSRS (reference sequence). The CDR3 loop spans 15 amino acids. The CDR3 protein is CALSDWGIRADRLIF. The CDR3, as DNA: TGTGCCTTGTCCGACTGGGGGATACGCGCCGATAGACTCATCTTT. Together with reference TRDV3 and TRDJ1, the CDR3 gives the full variable domain: CDKVTQSSPDQTVASGSEVVLLCTYDTVYSNPDLFWYRIRPDYSFQFVFYGDNSRSEGADFTQGRFSVKHILTQKAFHLVISPVRTEDSATYYCALSDWGIRADRLIFGKGTRVTVEP.

For this clone: This sequence is one base from a far larger clone and is likely a read error. Other DNA sequences within the sample encode an identical CDR3. The genes are TRDV3 and TRDJ1, with 13 bases identical to TRDD3. There are 15 residues in the CDR3. CDR1 is TVYSNPD, CDR2 GDNSRS, per germline (reference sequence). The CDR3 region is CALSDWGIRADKLIF. The CDR3 DNA reads as TGTGCCTTGTCCGACTGGGGGATACGCGCCGACAAACTCATCTTT.

Note on this clone: A much larger clone lies one base from this, so it may be a read error. The same CDR3 is also encoded by other DNA sequences in this sample. The gene calls are TRDV2 and TRDJ1; 8 nucleotides agree with TRDD3. The germline gives CDR1 GEAIGNYY, CDR2 EKD. Germline trimming cut 7 bases from V and 2 bases from J; bases unmatched to any gene: 23. CDR3 length equals 19 residues. Here the CDR3 DNA reads TGTGCCTGCGACCCCCTGGGAATTCCCGCCTGGGGGACAACCGATAAACTCATCTTT. It translates to CACDPLGIPAWGTTDKLIF.

This clone was found once. It may be a read error: a sequence one base away is much more abundant. The V and J genes are TRDV1 and TRDJ2; TRDD3 might be the D (6 bases). Germline matching of the DNA provided the J gene here, since TCRdb leaves it blank. The V gene's germline CDR1 is TSWWSYY and CDR2 QGS. This CDR3 is built from 31 residues. This CDR3 reads CALGGTLVLLGYSKVFRNDACGSALAAQLFF. The CDR3 DNA reads as TGTGCTCTTGGGGGGACCCTGGTTTTGTTGGGATATAGCAAGGTTTTTCGTAATGATGCCTGTGGTAGTGCTTTGGCAGCACAACTCTTCTTT.

This clone was seen more than once but under ten times. The protein in TCRdb stems from a much larger clone and differs at residue 14 from this DNA's translation, likely a read error; here the protein is translated from the DNA. The chain joins TRDV3 to TRDJ1, with no clear D. Per germline, CDR1 TVYSNPD and CDR2 GDNSRS (reference sequence). This CDR3 has 15 amino acids. CDR3 sequence (DNA): TGTGCCTTTTTGATAAAACGTGAATGCACCGATAAACTCACCTTT. Translation: CAFLIKRECTDKLTF.

The rearrangement uses TRDV2 and TRDJ1, with D possibly being TRDD3 (6 bases). Trimming took 0 bases from V and 0 from J, leaving 19 bases between them. The germline V gene encodes CDR1 GEAIGNYY and CDR2 EKD. This CDR3 is 18 amino acids long. The CDR3 DNA reads as TGTGCCTGTGACACCGTGGGGGCTCCCCTACCGTACACCGATAAACTCATCTTT. This translates into CACDTVGAPLPYTDKLIF.

In this sample, this clone turned up a few times. The protein given by TCRdb reflects a much larger clone and differs at residue 3 from this DNA's translation, likely from a read error; the protein shown is the DNA's translation. This sequence joins TRDV2 and TRDJ1, with 10 bases lining up with TRDD3. Germline lookup yields CDR1 GEAIGNYY and CDR2 EKD. This CDR3 region has 18 residues. CDR3 loop: CAYDTLPGTGGLIDKLIF. CDR3 nucleotides: TGTGCCTATGACACCCTCCCGGGTACTGGGGGATTAATCGATAAACTCATCTTT.

Regarding this clone: Given a far larger clone just one base away, this is likely a sequencing read error. Other DNA sequences in the same sample also yield this CDR3. The J gene is TRDJ1, the V gene TRDV2; the D gene could be TRDD2 or TRDD3 (6 bases each). The CDR3 runs to 21 residues. Germline loops: CDR1 GEAIGNYY, CDR2 EKD. The CDR3 nucleotides read TGTGCCTGTGACCCCCTTCCCGCCCCCCGTACTGGGCGGGTGGACACCGATAAGCTCATCTTT. Encoded protein: CACDPLPAPRTGRVDTDKLIF.

By share, this clone ranks as large (0.1 to 1%). The sample carries other DNA sequences with the same CDR3. J is TRDJ1 and V is TRDV2; the match to TRDD3 covers 8 bases. The V and J ends lost 3 bases and 2 bases, in that order; junction bases with no gene match: 19. The CDR3 consists of 19 residues. Germline V gene data show CDR1 as GEAIGNYY and CDR2 as EKD. CDR3 loop: CACDPLGIPAWGTTDKLIF. The CDR3 DNA reads TGTGCCTGTGACCCCCTGGGAATTCCCGCCTGGGGGACAACCGATAAACTCATCTTT.

This clone was counted between two and nine times. TCRdb's protein for this DNA is that of a much larger clone and differs from the translation at residue 5, likely a read error; the protein shown is the DNA translation. The chain recombines TRDV3 with TRDJ1; D ambiguous. The germline V gene encodes CDR1 TVYSNPD and CDR2 GDNSRS (reference sequence). CDR3 length: 15 amino acids. V gave up 2 bases and J gave up 1 base, with 17 bases separating them. CDR3 in DNA: TGTGCCTTTTTGATGAAACGTGAATGCACCGATAAACTCATCTTT. Its translation: CAFLMKRECTDKLIF.

This clone was detected only a few times. TCRdb's protein, taken from a much larger clone, differs from this DNA's translation at residue 11, likely owing to a read error; the protein displayed comes from the DNA. The chain couples TRDV2 to TRDJ1; TRDD3 aligns across 11 bases. The J segment lost 1 base and the V segment lost 7 bases, leaving 13 bases of the junction unmatched. CDR1 and CDR2 from the germline V gene are GEAIGNYY and EKD. The CDR3 covers 17 residues. The DNA for the CDR3 is TGTGCCTGCGAGTCCCTGGGGGATACCGAGGGCACCGATAAACTCATCTTT. Protein product: CACESLGDTEGTDKLIF.

This clone was seen more than once but under ten times. A far larger clone is only one base removed, so a read error is likely. At the DNA level, this CDR3 is encoded by other sequences in the same sample as well. This chain uses TRDV1 with TRDJ1; 11 bases line up with TRDD3. From germline, CDR1 is TSWWSYY and CDR2 QGS. CDR3 length: 20 amino acids. CDR3 sequence: CALGDGVIKRYWGIIDKLIF. Written as DNA, the CDR3 is TGTGCTCTCGGGGATGGTGTGATTAAGCGTTACTGGGGGATAATCGATAAACTCATCTTT.

This clone counts as hyperexpanded. This same CDR3 is encoded by further DNA sequences in the sample. V and J are TRDV1 and TRDJ1; TRDD2 matches 7 bases. The J segment lost 0 bases and the V segment lost 0 bases, leaving 28 bases of the junction unmatched. The CDR3 is made up of 24 amino acids. The germline V gene encodes CDR1 TSWWSYY and CDR2 QGS. The CDR3 loop reads CALGELSAFLGIRHPSWYTDKLIF. DNA of the CDR3: TGTGCTCTTGGGGAACTCTCTGCCTTCCTGGGTATACGGCACCCTTCCTGGTACACCGATAAACTCATCTTT.

By sample fraction, this clone is large. CDR3 sequence: CALGALSGGLPTRLGVYRTDKLIF. Written as DNA, the CDR3 is TGTGCTCTTGGGGCACTTTCCGGGGGCCTTCCTACTAGGCTGGGGGTATATCGAACCGATAAACTCATCTTT. The chain couples TRDV1 to TRDJ1; TRDD2 matches at 9 bases. V was clipped by 4 bases and J by 2 bases; unmatched bases: 32. This CDR3 spans 24 amino acids. Germline CDR1 and CDR2: TSWWSYY and QGS.

Details on this clone: This sequence is one base from a far larger clone and is likely a read error. This rearrangement joins TRDV2 to TRDJ1, with D possibly being TRDD3 (6 bases). Germline V gene lookup returns CDR1 GEAIGNYY and CDR2 EKD. The CDR3 runs 21 residues. V lost 6 bases to trimming and J lost 0 bases, with 34 bases between them. The CDR3 reads CACNMVSSNRDGGLYTDKLIF. DNA of the CDR3: TGTGCCTGTAACATGGTGTCGTCCAATCGGGATGGGGGCTTGTACACCGATAAACTCATCTTT.

Regarding this clone: The mismatch at residue 7 between this DNA's translation and the TCRdb protein of a much larger clone likely reflects a read error; the protein shown is translated from the DNA. The J gene is TRDJ1, the V gene TRDV1; 7 bases are a match to TRDD2. Per the germline V gene, CDR1 is TSWWSYY and CDR2 is QGS. The J segment lost 0 bases and the V segment lost 0 bases, leaving 28 bases of the junction unmatched. The CDR3 extends over 24 amino acids. The CDR3 DNA sequence: TGTGCTCTTGGGGAACTCCCTGCCTTCCTGGGTATACGGCACCCTTCCTGGTACACCGATAAACTCATCTTT. This codes for CALGELPAFLGIRHPSWYTDKLIF.

This clone has only a few counts. The protein held in TCRdb is that of a much larger clone and does not match this DNA's translation at residue 8, likely because of a read error; the protein shown is translated from the DNA. V and J are TRDV2 and TRDJ1; 8 nucleotides align to TRDD3. This CDR3 region has 14 residues. CDR1 and CDR2 from the germline V gene are GEAIGNYY and EKD. With 3 bases clipped from V and 10 bases from J, the junction kept 12 bases outside the gene matches. The CDR3 DNA reads TGTGCCTGTGACCGAATACTGAGGGATACGGCACTCATCTTT. Its protein is CACDRILRDTALIF.

Concerning this clone itself: A far larger clone differs by one base, so this is likely a read error. This CDR3 is also generated by other DNA sequences in the sample. The chain joins TRDV1 to TRDJ1, with 8 bases lining up with TRDD3. CDR3 length: 23 amino acids. Germline CDR1 and CDR2: TSWWSYY and QGS. V was clipped by 3 bases and J by 5 bases; unmatched bases: 32. The CDR3 DNA is TGTGCTCTTGGGGAGCTAAATCGTATATCGGAGCCCTACATGGACTGGGGGGATGATAAACTCATCTTT. It translates to CALGELNRISEPYMDWGDDKLIF.

This clone is large (0.1 to 1%) in the sample. The V and J genes are TRDV2 and TRDJ1, with 10 bases fitting TRDD3. Trimming removed 0 bases from V and 4 bases from J; junction bases left unmatched: 13. The CDR3 spans 18 residues. Per germline, CDR1 GEAIGNYY and CDR2 EKD. The CDR3 spells CACDTLPGTGGLIDKLIF. The CDR3, as DNA: TGTGCCTGTGACACCCTCCCGGGTACTGGGGGATTAATCGATAAACTCATCTTT.

This clone is labeled as hyperexpanded. This sample also contains other DNA sequences that code for the same CDR3. Here the CDR3 reads CACDKLLGAPLPYTDKLIF. CDR3 coding DNA: TGTGCCTGTGACAAATTACTGGGGGCTCCCCTACCGTACACCGATAAACTCATCTTT. This chain connects TRDV2 to TRDJ1; 8 bases agree with TRDD3. The CDR3 is 19 amino acids. The ends lost 2 bases at V and 0 bases at J; junction bases unmatched: 16. Germline CDR1 is GEAIGNYY and CDR2 is EKD.

This clone was seen a handful of times. A read error is the likely source, as a far larger clone sits one nucleotide away. This sample includes further DNA sequences coding for the same CDR3. This chain links TRDV1 with TRDJ1, with TRDD3 identical over 8 bases. V lost 0 bases and J lost 8; bases outside the gene matches: 32. CDR3 length: 23 amino acids. CDR1 and CDR2 (germline): TSWWSYY, QGS. This chain's CDR3 is CALGELNRISEPYMDWGDDKLIF. Here the CDR3 DNA reads TGTGCTCTTGGGGAACTAAATCGTATATCGGAGCCCTACATGGACTGGGGGGATGACAAACTCATCTTT.

In the case of this clone: This likely reflects a read error, since a far larger clone is one base away. Different DNA sequences within this sample yield the same CDR3. The chain carries TRDV1 and TRDJ1; 9 bases align to TRDD2. The germline V gene encodes CDR1 TSWWSYY and CDR2 QGS. This CDR3 has 24 residues. CDR3 in amino acids: CALGPPEPPFLRFLGKYYTDKLIF. CDR3 bases: TGTGCCCTTGGGCCCCCTGAGCCCCCCTTCCTACGTTTCTTAGGGAAGTATTACACCGATAAACTCATCTTT.

In the case of this clone: The protein given by TCRdb reflects a much larger clone and differs at residue 4 from this DNA's translation, likely from a read error; the protein shown is the DNA's translation. This chain uses TRDV2 with TRDJ1; 7 nucleotides align to TRDD3. CDR1 is GEAIGNYY, CDR2 EKD, per germline. This CDR3 is 17 amino acids long. The CDR3 sequence: CACNTVAGGPYTDKLIF. CDR3 sequence (DNA): TGTGCCTGTAACACCGTGGCTGGGGGTCCCTACACCGATAAACTCATCTTT.

The rearrangement uses TRDV2 and TRDJ1, with 12 positions matching TRDD3. The germline V gene has CDR1 GEAIGNYY and CDR2 EKD. The CDR3 has 16 amino acids. The V segment lost 3 bases and the J segment 3 bases; nucleotides outside the gene matches: 7. The CDR3 here is CACDVLLGDTADKLIF. The CDR3 DNA reads TGTGCCTGTGACGTCCTACTGGGGGATACTGCCGATAAACTCATCTTT.